This T cell receptor beta chain was captured in a study of OX40 agonist ivuxolimab in advanced cancers. As for the study in general: The study enrolled dose-escalation patients with hepatocellular carcinoma, melanoma, renal cell or head and neck cancer.

Produced via immunoSEQ multiplex PCR; TCRdb's table is partial and in-frame only. This sample has 100,000 to 150,000 clones, with roughly 92% found just once. About this clone: Its antigen is unidentified.

Points from the study as a whole: On average, CD8+ T cells showed a greater number of expanded clones than CD4+. At 0.1-3.0 mg/kg, partial responders had clonal expansion among the lowest observed. Dosing at 0.1 to 3.0 mg/kg was accompanied by clonal expansion of CD4+ and CD8+ blood T cells by week 6.

The germline gives CDR1 SGDLS, CDR2 YYNGEE. J lost 3 bases, V lost 4 bases, and 8 bases had no gene match. CDR3 length: 16 amino acids. This clonotype was sampled from an adult with an advanced solid tumor such as melanoma, head and neck, liver or kidney cancer. The chain recombines TRBV9 with TRBJ1-3; the match to TRBD1 covers 9 bases. The specimen comprised CD4+ or CD8+ T cells sorted from blood, sampled in a trial of the OX40 agonist ivuxolimab. The CDR3 protein is CASSLGGTGLGNTIYF. CDR3 sequence (DNA): TGTGCCAGCAGCTTAGGTGGGACAGGGCTTGGAAACACCATATATTTT.